This T cell receptor beta chain comes out of a study of blood T cell repertoires in COVID-19. Study-wide context: The study drew acute and convalescent COVID-19 samples from the United States, Italy and Spain. PBMCs, B-cell-depleted T cells, or T cells provided the cDNA or gDNA that made up the material.

Original analysis: Estimated nucleated cell counts came from reference gene primer amplification. The method was immunoSEQ multiplex PCR; TCRdb's version includes in-frame clones alone and lacks a portion of them. D and trimming come from the DNA, and the V and J calls and clone size come from that table. Among fewer than 200,000 clones listed, roughly 80% were seen once. CDR1 is LGHDT and CDR2 is YNNKEL in the germline V gene (reference sequence). CDR3 length equals 15 residues. The V gene lost 0 bases and the J gene lost 1 base, with 10 bases spanning the gap. Sequencing input: peripheral blood. This TCR came from a human donor in a cohort sampled during active COVID-19. The chain has TRBV3-1 (or the pseudogene TRBV3-2) and TRBJ2-7; TRBD1 is a possible D gene (5 bases). The CDR3 loop is CASSQESDRSYEQYF. CDR3 nucleotide sequence: TGTGCCAGCAGCCAAGAGAGCGACAGATCCTACGAGCAGTACTTC.